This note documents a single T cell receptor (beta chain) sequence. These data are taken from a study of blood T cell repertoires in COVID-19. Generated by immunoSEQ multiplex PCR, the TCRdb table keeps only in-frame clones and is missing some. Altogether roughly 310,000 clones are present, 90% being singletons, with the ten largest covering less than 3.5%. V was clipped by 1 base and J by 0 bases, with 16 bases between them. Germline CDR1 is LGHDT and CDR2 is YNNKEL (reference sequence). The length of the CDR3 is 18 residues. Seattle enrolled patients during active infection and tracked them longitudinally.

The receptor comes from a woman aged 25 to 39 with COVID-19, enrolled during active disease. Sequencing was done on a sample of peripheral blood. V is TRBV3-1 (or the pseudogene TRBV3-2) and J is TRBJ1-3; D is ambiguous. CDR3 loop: CASSQVYWAVGSGNTIYF. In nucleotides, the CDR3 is TGTGCCAGCAGCCAAGTCTATTGGGCCGTGGGCTCTGGAAACACCATATATTTT.